The 8 T cell receptor beta chains listed next were all sequenced from one sample in a study of T-cell reconstitution after alpha-beta-depleted transplantation in children. Using unique molecular identifiers, the investigators prepared the TCRbeta library. Each CDR3 protein is one row after TCRdb ran MiXCR on the PCR reads. Counted here are about 610,000 distinct CDR3 sequences, roughly 10% occurring once; the ten biggest clones make up roughly 3.9%. The material sequenced was PBMCs from the stem cell graft donor, taken from the stem cell graft. The receptors originated from a human donor who donated a stem cell graft to a child with acute myeloid leukemia.

This clonotype was observed at least ten times. This chain links TRBV7-9 with TRBJ1-2; TRBD1 is a possible D gene (5 bases). The V end lost 3 bases, the J end lost 8 bases, and 10 bases lay between the germline ends. Germline V gene sequence: CDR1 SEHNR, CDR2 FQNEAQ (reference sequence). The CDR3 is 12 residues long. In nucleotides, the CDR3 is TGTGCCAGCAGCTTCATCTCAGGGGGCTACACCTTC. It yields the protein CASSFISGGYTF.

The chain joins TRBV20-1 to TRBJ2-5; a weak D match, TRBD1 (6 bases). V was trimmed by 6 bases and J by 0 bases, leaving 11 bases between them. Germline CDR1 reads DFQATT; CDR2 reads SNEGSKA (reference sequence). The CDR3 length is 13 residues. For the CDR3, the DNA is TGCAGTGCAATAACAGGGAACCAAGAGACCCAGTACTTC. Residues: CSAITGNQETQYF.

The chain uses TRBV30 and TRBJ2-7, with a tentative D call TRBD2 (6 bases). V shed 7 bases and J shed 2 bases, with 12 bases lying between them. Germline V gene data show CDR1 as GTSNPN and CDR2 as SVGIG (reference sequence). CDR3 length equals 12 residues. CDR3 sequence reads: CASNAGTYEQYF. CDR3 nucleotides: TGTGCCTCCAACGCGGGAACCTACGAGCAGTACTTC.

This chain uses TRBV20-1 with TRBJ1-5; a possible D gene is TRBD1 (5 bases). This CDR3 region has 13 residues. Germline V gene data show CDR1 as DFQATT and CDR2 as SNEGSKA (reference sequence). The ends were cut back, 5 bases at V and 5 bases at J, with 13 bases in the middle. CDR3 in DNA: TGCAGTGCTTTCTCCGGGACCTATCAGCCCCAGCATTTT. Protein sequence: CSAFSGTYQPQHF.

This clonotype was seen many times. The rearrangement uses TRBV7-2 and TRBJ2-7; D may be TRBD1 (5 bases). Germline CDR1 SGHTA, CDR2 FQGNSA. V lost 5 bases, J lost 2 bases, and 13 bases lay in between. The CDR3 contains 14 residues. CDR3: CASSDFPQAYEQYF. The DNA for the CDR3 is TGTGCCAGCAGCGACTTTCCACAGGCCTACGAGCAGTACTTC.

This clonotype was detected only a few times. V is TRBV3-1 and J is TRBJ2-1; TRBD2 matches 13 bases. CDR1 LGHDT and CDR2 YNNKEL come from the germline V gene (reference sequence). CDR3 length: 17 amino acids. V was pared by 3 bases and J by 4 bases, with 6 bases of the junction left unmatched. The CDR3 region has the DNA TGTGCCAGCAGCCACGAAAGGGGACTAGCGGGGTACAATGAGCAGTTCTTC. It codes for CASSHERGLAGYNEQFF.

There are many counts of this clonotype. The chain recombines TRBV15 with TRBJ2-3; no definite D call. The CDR3 runs 11 residues. V gave up 6 bases and J gave up 2 bases, with 3 bases separating them. Germline lookup yields CDR1 LNHNV and CDR2 YYDKDF (reference sequence). The CDR3 DNA reads as TGTGCCACCAGGGCCACAGATACGCAGTATTTT. Amino acid sequence: CATRATDTQYF.

The rearrangement links TRBV5-7 to TRBJ2-1; D is tentatively TRBD1 or TRBD2 (6 bases each). TRBV5-7 is designated an ORF whose function remains uncertain. The CDR3 contains 15 residues. Trimming stripped 9 bases from V and 1 base from J, with 17 bases between. The CDR3 region has the DNA TGTGCCACTCGAGCCGGGGGCAAATCCTACAATGAGCAGTTCTTC. The encoded protein is CATRAGGKSYNEQFF.